This section outlines one T cell receptor (beta chain) sequence together with its context. No antigen is known for it. Trimming shortened V by 1 base and J by 2 bases, and 11 bases separated the two germline ends. The CDR3 has 15 residues. Germline V gene data show CDR1 as SEHNR and CDR2 as FQNEAQ (reference sequence). The library gave individual cDNA molecules unique molecular identifiers. The authors' processing: Individual samples carried between roughly 23,224 and 700,000 TCRs, with about 88,000 as the median. Via MiXCR, TCRdb re-called the 5' RACE reads, giving one row per CDR3 protein. Here the V and J calls rest on TCRdb's processing, not on the authors' analysis. The sample shows 110,000 or so distinct CDR3 sequences, roughly a fifth of them seen only once. This record belongs to a study of human T cells and chemical hapten exposure. Overall study: How much TCR each sample yielded varied, mostly because pooled library volumes differed slightly. Study observations and caveats: TCRs above 1 in 1000 frequency stayed constant with DPC sensitization.

Extraction of total RNA was performed on unfractionated whole blood. This sequence originates from a human donor in good health. The chain employs TRBV7-9 and TRBJ2-5; D is unresolved. The CDR3 sequence is CASSLDLAIQETQYF. The CDR3 nucleotides read TGTGCCAGCAGCTTAGATCTGGCAATTCAAGAGACCCAGTACTTC.